Below, 9 T cell receptor beta chains from the same sample are listed, as sequenced in a study of control samples from healthy donors and cancer patients. Here immunoSEQ multiplex PCR was the method, and the copy in TCRdb shows in-frame clones only, minus some. There are some 160,000 clones in the sample; approximately 90% occur only once, and approximately 0.7% lies in the top ten. The material sequenced was blood. These receptors all stem from a young woman in good health.

The V call is TRBV19, the J call TRBJ1-5; no clear D. Deletions cut 0 bases from V and 0 bases from J, with 9 bases between. The V gene's germline CDR1 is LNHDA and CDR2 SQIVND (reference sequence). The CDR3 has 16 residues. CDR3 bases: TGTGCCAGTAGTATAGAAGGAAGGAATAGCAATCAGCCCCAGCATTTT. Translation gives CASSIEGRNSNQPQHF.

The chain is built from TRBV5-6 and TRBJ2-7; 10 bases match TRBD1. Per the germline V gene, CDR1 is SGHDT and CDR2 is YYEEEE. The V gene end was trimmed by 0 bases and the J gene end by 7 bases; junction bases not matched to a gene: 7. The CDR3 has 15 residues. The CDR3 loop is CASSLAGTGDEEQYF. The CDR3 DNA follows: TGTGCCAGCAGCTTGGCCGGGACAGGGGATGAAGAGCAGTACTTC.

The genes are TRBV5-4 and TRBJ1-3; D is perhaps TRBD1 (5 bases). V lost 3 bases to trimming and J lost 4 bases, with 11 bases between them. The CDR3 consists of 14 residues. CDR1 is SGHNT, CDR2 YYREEE, per germline (reference sequence). The CDR3 sequence is CASSSSRGGNTIYF. The CDR3 region has the DNA TGTGCCAGCAGCTCTTCGCGGGGCGGAAACACCATATATTTT.

CDR3 DNA sequence: TGTGCCAGCAGCCAAGATGGCTGGACAGGGGGCTCCTACGAGCAGTACTTC. Amino acid sequence: CASSQDGWTGGSYEQYF. The rearrangement uses TRBV4-2 and TRBJ2-7; 10 bases line up with TRBD1. There are 17 residues in the CDR3. V gave up 0 bases and J gave up 0 bases; unmatched junction bases: 5. CDR1 is LGHNA, CDR2 YNFKEQ, per germline.

The chain is built from TRBV19 and TRBJ2-5, with TRBD2 matching 11 bases. The CDR3 is made up of 16 amino acids. The J segment lost 4 bases and the V segment lost 6 bases, leaving 10 bases of the junction unmatched. Germline CDR1 is LNHDA and CDR2 is SQIVND (reference sequence). CDR3 sequence: CASSSLAGGRGETQYF. The CDR3 DNA reads as TGTGCCAGTAGCTCGCTAGCGGGAGGCCGGGGAGAGACCCAGTACTTC.

This clone was observed once. This sample also contains other DNA sequences that code for the same CDR3. This sequence joins TRBV18 and TRBJ2-1; perhaps TRBD1 as D (6 bases). The CDR3 is 14 residues long. The germline gives CDR1 KGHSH, CDR2 LQKENI. V dropped 3 bases and J dropped 2 bases, with 8 bases sitting between them. The CDR3 region is CASSPEGAYNEQFF. The DNA of the CDR3 is TGTGCCAGCTCACCCGAGGGGGCCTACAATGAGCAGTTCTTC.

CDR3 in amino acids: CASSRTPRPDYNEQFF. CDR3 DNA sequence: TGTGCCAGCAGCCGAACACCTCGTCCCGACTACAATGAGCAGTTCTTC. The chain employs TRBV21-1 and TRBJ2-1; the table names TRBD1, a call not compared with the DNA. TRBV21-1 is termed a pseudogene. There are 16 residues in the CDR3.

The V call is TRBV21-1, the J call TRBJ2-5; TRBD2, the table's D call, was not compared with the DNA. TRBV21-1 is designated a pseudogene. This CDR3 region has 17 residues. The CDR3 here is CASSKGGSGSVLGTQYF. In DNA, the CDR3 is TGTGCCAGCAGCAAAGGAGGGAGCGGGAGTGTTTTGGGGACCCAGTACTTC.

This chain joins TRBV5-8 and TRBJ2-1; no reliable D call. The germline V and J ends were trimmed by 4 bases and 8 bases, with 19 bases remaining between them. Germline-derived CDR1 and CDR2 are SGHTS and YDEGEE. This CDR3 spans 15 amino acids. In DNA form, the CDR3 reads TGTGCCAGCAGCATGGGCCAGGTTCAAGGTGATGAGCAGTTCTTC. This gives the protein CASSMGQVQGDEQFF.